This T cell receptor beta chain was sequenced during a study of T cells in localized non-small cell lung cancer. Overall study findings and caveats: A higher density of T cells in blood coincided with extended overall survival. In adjacent lung appeared a median around 54 of the top 100 tumor clones.

The CDR3 loop spans 16 amino acids. The ends lost 5 bases at V and 7 bases at J; junction bases unmatched: 11. Germline lookup yields CDR1 SEHNR and CDR2 FQNEAQ (reference sequence). Produced via immunoSEQ multiplex PCR; TCRdb's table is partial and in-frame only. The sample consists of 25,000 to 35,000 clones, roughly 78% of them appearing once. About this clone: Its antigen is not identified.

V gene TRBV7-9 combines with J gene TRBJ1-5; 10 bases match TRBD1. The sequence derives from a male donor older than 55 with stage III squamous cell lung carcinoma. The source was peripheral blood, collected before any cancer treatment. CDR3 nucleotides: TGTGCCAGCAGCCGCAGCGGGGACAGGGGTAACCAGCCCCAGCATTTT. Protein: CASSRSGDRGNQPQHF.